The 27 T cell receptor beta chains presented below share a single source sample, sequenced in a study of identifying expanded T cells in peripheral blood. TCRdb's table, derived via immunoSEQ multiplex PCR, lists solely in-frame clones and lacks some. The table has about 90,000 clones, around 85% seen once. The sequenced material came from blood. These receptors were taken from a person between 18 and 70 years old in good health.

The CDR3 loop reads CASSLSHKRENIQYF. The CDR3 DNA reads TGTGCCAGCAGCTTATCGCACAAAAGAGAAAACATTCAGTACTTC. This sequence joins TRBV7-2 and TRBJ2-4; D remains ambiguous. The CDR3 spans 15 residues. V was shortened by 2 bases and J by 5 bases, with 13 bases between the two germline ends. CDR1 and CDR2 from the germline V gene are SGHTA and FQGNSA.

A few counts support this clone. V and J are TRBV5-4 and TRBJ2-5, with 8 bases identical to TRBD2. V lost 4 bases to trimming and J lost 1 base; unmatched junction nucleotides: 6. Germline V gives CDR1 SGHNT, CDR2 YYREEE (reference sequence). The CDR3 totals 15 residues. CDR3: CASSPGGIAQETQYF. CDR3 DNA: TGTGCCAGCAGCCCGGGGGGGATAGCCCAAGAGACCCAGTACTTC.

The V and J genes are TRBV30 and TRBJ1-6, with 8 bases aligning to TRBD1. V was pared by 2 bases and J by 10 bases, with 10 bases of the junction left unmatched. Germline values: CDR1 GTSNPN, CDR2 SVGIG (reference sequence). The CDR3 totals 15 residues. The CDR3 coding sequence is TGTGCCTGGAGTCCCCGGGACAGGAGGGAGTCACCCCTCCACTTT. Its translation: CAWSPRDRRESPLHF.

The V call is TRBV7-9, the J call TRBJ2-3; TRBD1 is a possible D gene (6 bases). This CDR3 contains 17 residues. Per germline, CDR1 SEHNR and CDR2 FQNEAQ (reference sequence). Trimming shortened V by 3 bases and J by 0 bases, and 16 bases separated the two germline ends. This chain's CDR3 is CASSFQTGTPSTDTQYF. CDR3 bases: TGTGCCAGCAGCTTCCAGACAGGTACCCCCAGCACAGATACGCAGTATTTT.

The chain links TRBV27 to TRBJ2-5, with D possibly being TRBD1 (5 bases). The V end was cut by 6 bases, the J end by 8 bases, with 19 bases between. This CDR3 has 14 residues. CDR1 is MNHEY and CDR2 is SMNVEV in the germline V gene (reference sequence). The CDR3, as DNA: TGTGCCAGCAGCGAGGAAGGGGTCCTGAGAACCCAGTACTTC. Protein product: CASSEEGVLRTQYF.

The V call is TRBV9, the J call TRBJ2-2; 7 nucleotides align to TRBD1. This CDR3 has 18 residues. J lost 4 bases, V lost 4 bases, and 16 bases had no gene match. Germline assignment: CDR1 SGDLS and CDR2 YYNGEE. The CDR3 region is CASSNMKQGGPFTGELFF. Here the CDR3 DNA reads TGTGCCAGCAGCAATATGAAACAAGGGGGCCCCTTCACCGGGGAGCTGTTTTTT.

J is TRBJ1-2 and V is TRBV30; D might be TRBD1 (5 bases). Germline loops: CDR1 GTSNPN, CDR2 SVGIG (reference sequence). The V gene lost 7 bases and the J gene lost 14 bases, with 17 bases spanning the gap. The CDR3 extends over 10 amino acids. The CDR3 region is CAYLTEPLTF. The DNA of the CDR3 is TGTGCCTACCTGACAGAGCCGCTAACCTTC.

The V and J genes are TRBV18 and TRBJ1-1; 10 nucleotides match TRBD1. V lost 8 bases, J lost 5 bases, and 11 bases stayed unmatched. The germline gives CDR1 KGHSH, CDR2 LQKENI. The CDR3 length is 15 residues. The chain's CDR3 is CASRLVGTGDTEAFF. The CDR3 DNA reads TGTGCCAGCCGGTTGGTCGGGACAGGGGATACTGAAGCTTTCTTT. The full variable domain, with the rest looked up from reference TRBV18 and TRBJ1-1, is NAGVMQNPRHLVRRRGQEARLRCSPMKGHSHVYWYRQLPEEGLKFMVYLQKENIIDESGMPKERFSAEFPKEGPSILRIQQVVRGDSAAYFCASRLVGTGDTEAFFGQGTRLTVV.

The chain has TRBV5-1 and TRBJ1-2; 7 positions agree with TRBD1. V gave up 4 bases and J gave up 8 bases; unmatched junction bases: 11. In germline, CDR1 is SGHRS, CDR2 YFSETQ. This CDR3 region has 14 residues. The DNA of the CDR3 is TGCGCCAGCAGCAGCTCGGACAGGCTAGGGGGCTACACCTTC. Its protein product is CASSSSDRLGGYTF.

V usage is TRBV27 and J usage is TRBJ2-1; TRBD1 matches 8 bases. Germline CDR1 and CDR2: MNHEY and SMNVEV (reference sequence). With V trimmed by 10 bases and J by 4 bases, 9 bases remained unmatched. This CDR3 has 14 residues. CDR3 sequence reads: CATQDRASYNEQFF. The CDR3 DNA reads TGTGCCACCCAGGACAGGGCTTCTTACAATGAGCAGTTCTTC.

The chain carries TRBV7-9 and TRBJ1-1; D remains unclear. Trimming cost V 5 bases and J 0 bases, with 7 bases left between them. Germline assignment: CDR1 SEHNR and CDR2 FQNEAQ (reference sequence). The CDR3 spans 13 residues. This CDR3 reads CASSQGMNTEAFF. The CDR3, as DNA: TGTGCCAGCAGCCAAGGCATGAACACTGAAGCTTTCTTT.

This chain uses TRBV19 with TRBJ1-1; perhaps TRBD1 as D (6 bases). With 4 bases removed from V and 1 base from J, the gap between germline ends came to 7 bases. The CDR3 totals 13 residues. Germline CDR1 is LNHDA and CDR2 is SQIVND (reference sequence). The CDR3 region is CASSKDRNTEAFF. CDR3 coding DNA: TGTGCCAGTAGTAAGGACAGGAACACTGAAGCTTTCTTT.

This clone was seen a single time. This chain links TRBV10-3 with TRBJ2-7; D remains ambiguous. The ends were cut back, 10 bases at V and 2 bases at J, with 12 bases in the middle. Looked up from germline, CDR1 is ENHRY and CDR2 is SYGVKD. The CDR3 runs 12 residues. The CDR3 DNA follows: TGTGCCAGTAGCATTTCCACCTACGAGCAGTACTTC. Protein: CASSISTYEQYF.

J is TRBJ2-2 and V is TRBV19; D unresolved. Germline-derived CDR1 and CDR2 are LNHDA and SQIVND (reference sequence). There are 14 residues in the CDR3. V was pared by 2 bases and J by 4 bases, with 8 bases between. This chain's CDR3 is CASSISQITGELFF. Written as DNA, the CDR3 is TGTGCCAGTAGTATATCACAGATCACCGGGGAGCTGTTTTTT.

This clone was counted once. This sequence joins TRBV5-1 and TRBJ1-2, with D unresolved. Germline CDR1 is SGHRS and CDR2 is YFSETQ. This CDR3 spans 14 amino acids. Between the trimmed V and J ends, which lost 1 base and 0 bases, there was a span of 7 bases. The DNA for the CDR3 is TGCGCCAGCAGCTTGAGTGAAGCTAACTATGGCTACACCTTC. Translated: CASSLSEANYGYTF. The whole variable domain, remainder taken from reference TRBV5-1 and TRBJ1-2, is KAGVTQTPRYLIKTRGQQVTLSCSPISGHRSVSWYQQTPGQGLQFLFEYFSETQRNKGNFPGRFSGRQFSNSRSEMNVSTLELGDSALYLCASSLSEANYGYTFGSGTRLTVV.

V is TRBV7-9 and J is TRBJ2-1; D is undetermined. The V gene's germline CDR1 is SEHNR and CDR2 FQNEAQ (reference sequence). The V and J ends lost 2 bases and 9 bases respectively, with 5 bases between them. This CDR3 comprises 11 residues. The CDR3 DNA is TGTGCCAGCAGCTTACTGGGTGAGCAGTTCTTC. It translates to CASSLLGEQFF.

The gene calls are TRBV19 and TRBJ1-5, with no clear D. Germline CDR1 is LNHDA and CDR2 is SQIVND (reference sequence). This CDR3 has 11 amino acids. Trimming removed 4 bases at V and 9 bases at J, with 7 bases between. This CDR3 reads CASSTQGPQHF. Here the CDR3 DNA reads TGTGCCAGTAGTACACAAGGGCCCCAGCATTTT.

CDR3 protein: CSVARSDTQYF. CDR3 sequence (DNA): TGCAGCGTTGCCCGATCAGATACGCAGTATTTT. The chain carries TRBV29-1 and TRBJ2-3, with D unresolved. This CDR3 spans 11 amino acids. Germline values: CDR1 SQVTM, CDR2 ANQGSEA. Trimming took off 4 bases at V and 4 bases at J, with 6 bases between the two ends.

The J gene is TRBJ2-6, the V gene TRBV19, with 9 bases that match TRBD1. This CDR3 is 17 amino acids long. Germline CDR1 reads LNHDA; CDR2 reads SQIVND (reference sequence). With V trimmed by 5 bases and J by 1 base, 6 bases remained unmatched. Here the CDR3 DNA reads TGTGCCAGTAGTCCTGGACAGGGGTGGTCTGGGGCCAACGTCCTGACTTTC. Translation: CASSPGQGWSGANVLTF.

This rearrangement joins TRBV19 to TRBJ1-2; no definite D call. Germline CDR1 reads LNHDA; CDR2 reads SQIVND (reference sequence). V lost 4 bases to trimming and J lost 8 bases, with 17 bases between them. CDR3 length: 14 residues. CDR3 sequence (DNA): TGTGCCAGTAGTACCCATCTCGGACCGGACGGCTACACCTTC. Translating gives CASSTHLGPDGYTF.

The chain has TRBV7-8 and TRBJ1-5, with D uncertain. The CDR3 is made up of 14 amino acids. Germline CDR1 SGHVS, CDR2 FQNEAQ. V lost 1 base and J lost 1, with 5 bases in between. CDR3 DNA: TGTGCCAGCAGCTTAGGTGAGAGCAATCAGCCCCAGCATTTT. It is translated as CASSLGESNQPQHF.

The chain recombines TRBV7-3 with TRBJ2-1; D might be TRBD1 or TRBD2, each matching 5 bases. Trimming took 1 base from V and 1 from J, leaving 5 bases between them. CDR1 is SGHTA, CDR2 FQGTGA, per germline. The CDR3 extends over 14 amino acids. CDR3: CASSLRGSYNEQFF. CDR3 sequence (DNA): TGTGCCAGCAGCTTAAGGGGGTCCTACAATGAGCAGTTCTTC.

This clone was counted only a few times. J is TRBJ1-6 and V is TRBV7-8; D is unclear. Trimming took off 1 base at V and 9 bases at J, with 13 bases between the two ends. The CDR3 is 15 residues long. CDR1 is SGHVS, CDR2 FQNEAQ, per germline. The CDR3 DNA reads TGTGCCAGCAGCTTAGTCGCTGGAGGCGGTTCACCCCTCCACTTT. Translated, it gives CASSLVAGGGSPLHF.

The CDR3 nucleotides are TGTGCCAGCAGCTTGAGGGGACAGTACACCGGGGAGCTGTTTTTT. Protein product: CASSLRGQYTGELFF. The chain recombines TRBV5-4 with TRBJ2-2; 7 nucleotides match TRBD1. CDR3 length equals 15 residues. J gave up 3 bases and V 1 base, and 3 bases lay outside the gene matches. The germline gives CDR1 SGHNT, CDR2 YYREEE (reference sequence).

CDR3 coding DNA: TGTGCCTGGAGTGTCGGATTTGGGGCCGGGGAGCTGTTTTTT. Its translation: CAWSVGFGAGELFF. The J gene is TRBJ2-2, the V gene TRBV30; D call uncertain. Looked up from germline, CDR1 is GTSNPN and CDR2 is SVGIG (reference sequence). CDR3 length: 14 amino acids. V shed 0 bases and J shed 6 bases, with 11 bases lying between them.

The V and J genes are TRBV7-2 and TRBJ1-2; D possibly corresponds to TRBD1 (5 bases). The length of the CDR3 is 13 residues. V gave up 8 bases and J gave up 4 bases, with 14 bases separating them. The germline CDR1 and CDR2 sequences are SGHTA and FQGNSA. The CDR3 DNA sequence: TGTGCCAGCGGCCAGCGACAGCGCTATGGCTACACCTTC. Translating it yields CASGQRQRYGYTF.

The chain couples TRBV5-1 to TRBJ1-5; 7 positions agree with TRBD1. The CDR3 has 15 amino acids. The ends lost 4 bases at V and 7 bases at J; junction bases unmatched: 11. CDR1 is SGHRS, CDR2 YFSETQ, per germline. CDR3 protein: CASSGTGDWRQPQHF. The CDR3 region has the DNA TGCGCCAGCAGCGGAACAGGGGACTGGCGCCAGCCCCAGCATTTT.